Listed below are T cell receptor beta chains from one sample, sequenced in a study of T cells in narcolepsy. Profiled with immunoSEQ multiplex PCR; TCRdb holds only in-frame clones, not every one. The table shows 30,000 to 40,000 clones, with around 86% occurring only once. The specimen was CD45RA- memory CD4+ T cells from PBMCs. These receptors originate from a human donor with narcolepsy. CDR3s include the opening cysteine and the closing phenylalanine or tryptophan. The D gene is left open where the match is weak. Expanded clones get a size class; other rows say once, few or many, or leave the size out.

13	.	.	TRBJ1-5	TRBV6-5	CASSERGSQPQHF	TGTGCCAGCAGTGAAAGGGGGAGTCAGCCCCAGCATTTT
12	TRBD1	.	TRBJ1-1	TRBV2	CASRADRGSAFF	TGTGCCAGCAGGGCGGACAGGGGGTCCGCTTTCTTT
13	.	.	TRBJ1-4	TRBV6-1	CASSVGAGEKLFF	TGTGCCAGCAGCGTGGGCGCCGGCGAAAAACTGTTTTTT
16	.	few	TRBJ1-1	TRBV5-4	CASSLLGGARGTEAFF	TGTGCCAGCAGCTTGTTGGGGGGCGCGAGGGGGACTGAAGCTTTCTTT
13	.	.	TRBJ1-2	TRBV5-4	CASSREARYGYTF	TGTGCCAGCAGTCGGGAGGCGCGCTATGGCTACACCTTC
16	TRBD1	.	TRBJ1-2	TRBV7-9	CASSLSDRTGKYGYTF	TGTGCCAGCAGCTTATCAGACAGGACAGGGAAATATGGCTACACCTTC
16	.	.	TRBJ2-1	TRBV2	CASSEGGAGMSNEQFF	TGTGCCAGCAGTGAAGGAGGGGCCGGAATGTCGAATGAGCAGTTCTTC
14	.	.	TRBJ1-2	TRBV30	CAWSVVVRAYGYTF	TGTGCCTGGAGTGTAGTGGTCAGGGCGTATGGCTACACCTTC
12	.	once	TRBJ2-1	TRBV30	CAWSRQDNEQFF	TGTGCCTGGAGTCGACAGGACAATGAGCAGTTCTTC
11	.	.	TRBJ1-6	TRBV5-5	CASSSGSPLHF	TGTGCCAGCAGCTCGGGTTCACCCCTCCACTTT
18	.	.	TRBJ1-5	TRBV19	CASSRIRRQVPNNQPQHF	TGTGCCAGTAGTAGGATCCGACGACAGGTTCCAAACAATCAGCCCCAGCATTTT
16	.	.	TRBJ1-5	TRBV21-1	CAKTGNGGAGNQPQHF	TGTGCCAAGACAGGGAATGGGGGAGCAGGCAATCAGCCCCAGCATTTT